Listed here are 24 T cell receptor beta chains from one sample, sequenced in a study of tumor-infiltrating lymphocytes in primary liver carcinoma. Researchers generated TCR beta cDNA from roughly 510 ng of total RNA, relying on a constant-region primer. Amplification in three nested multiplex PCR rounds with slightly modified ARM-PCR gave rise to TCR beta libraries. The first two PCR rounds used TRBV1-TRBV30 forward primers with a C-beta reverse primer, roughly 11 cycles each. TCRdb used MiXCR to reprocess the multiplex PCR reads, holding one entry per CDR3 protein. This table holds 40,000 to 55,000 distinct CDR3 sequences, 55% to 75% found once. Co-extraction yielded RNA and DNA from around 20-30 mg of unsorted bulk tissue. The source material was liver tumor tissue from sampling region 5. The subset denotes: tumor region T5, tumor centre. These receptors were obtained from a man aged 40-49 years with primary liver carcinoma and hepatitis B virus infection.

About this clonotype: Just one base apart from a much larger clone, this may be a read error. The J gene is TRBJ1-4, the V gene TRBV28; the D is unclear. This CDR3 contains 15 residues. Per germline, CDR1 MDHEN and CDR2 SYDVKM. The CDR3 coding sequence is TGTGTCAGCAGAACGGGGTCGAGGGTGTATGAAAAACTGTTTTTT. Translating it yields CVSRTGSRVYEKLFF.

This clonotype came up once. The V call is TRBV28, the J call TRBJ2-3, with TRBD1 as a possible D gene (6 bases). The germline V gene has CDR1 MDHEN and CDR2 SYDVKM. The CDR3 covers 15 residues. The V end was cut by 2 bases, the J end by 3 bases, with 12 bases between. CDR3 nucleotide sequence: TGTGCCAGCAGTTTAAAGGGGGACAATACAGATACGCAGTATTTT. Translating it yields CASSLKGDNTDTQYF.

Comment on this clonotype: The conserved closing phenylalanine or tryptophan is absent in this CDR3, likely reflecting a read error. The chain carries TRBV2 and TRBJ1-1; D ambiguous. The germline gives CDR1 SNHLY, CDR2 FYNNEI. The CDR3 has 13 residues. The germline V and J ends were trimmed by 7 bases and 4 bases, with 13 bases remaining between them. The CDR3 loop is CASNLEGGTEAFV. DNA of the CDR3: TGTGCCAGCAATTTAGAGGGAGGCACTGAAGCTTTCGTT.

As to this clonotype: A much larger clone sits a single nucleotide away, making a read error possible. The rearrangement joins TRBV28 to TRBJ1-4, with D unresolved. The CDR3 runs to 16 residues. Germline values: CDR1 MDHEN, CDR2 SYDVKM. The CDR3: CVSSLSAHATNEKLFF. The CDR3 DNA follows: TGTGTCAGCAGTTTATCAGCACACGCAACTAATGAAAAACTGTTTTTT.

In this sample, this clonotype turned up a few times. A read error may explain this, as a much larger clone is one base away. The genes are TRBV5-4 and TRBJ2-6; D perhaps matches TRBD2 (5 bases). CDR1 is SGHNT, CDR2 YYREEE, per germline (reference sequence). This CDR3 contains 16 residues. The V end was cut by 1 base, the J end by 8 bases, with 16 bases between. The DNA of the CDR3 is TGTGCCAGCAGCTTGCCGGGGTTGACGGGGACCAACGTCCTGACTTTC. Its translation is CASSLPGLTGTNVLTF. The full variable domain, with the rest looked up from reference TRBV5-4 and TRBJ2-6, is ETGVTQSPTHLIKTRGQQVTLRCSSQSGHNTVSWYQQALGQGPQFIFQYYREEENGRGNFPPRFSGLQFPNYSSELNVNALELDDSALYLCASSLPGLTGTNVLTFGAGSRLTVL.

Points on this clonotype: Germline is not matched at one junction end, which may reflect a read error. V and J are TRBV11-2 and TRBJ2-7, with no clear D. CDR1 and CDR2 from the germline V gene are SGHAT and FQNNGV. There are 14 residues in the CDR3. The CDR3 coding sequence is TGTGCCAGCAGCTTAACCGACGGTGCCTGCGAGCGGTACTTC. Its translation: CASSLTDGACERYF.

Of note for this clonotype: An end of the junction does not agree with germline; a read error may underlie this. V gene TRBV29-1 combines with J gene TRBJ2-1, with D perhaps matching TRBD1 or TRBD2 (5 bases each). The germline V gene has CDR1 SQVTM and CDR2 ANQGSEA. CDR3 length: 13 residues. The CDR3 loop is CSVGGVFGNEQLF. The CDR3 nucleotides read TGCAGCGTTGGAGGGGTATTCGGGAATGAGCAGTTATTC.

Turning to this clonotype: The junction shows a germline mismatch at one end, possibly a read error. The rearrangement links TRBV11-2 to TRBJ2-5; possible D gene TRBD2, 6 bases. Germline values: CDR1 SGHAT, CDR2 FQNNGV. The CDR3 has 16 residues. The CDR3: CASRSRDSAHQEVQQF. The CDR3 DNA sequence: TGTGCCAGCAGATCCCGGGACTCGGCCCACCAAGAGGTCCAGCAGTTC.

To note about this clonotype: The junction does not match germline at one end; this may be a read error. The gene calls are TRBV7-2 and TRBJ2-5; TRBD2 aligns across 7 bases. This CDR3 spans 16 amino acids. The germline CDR1 and CDR2 sequences are SGHTA and FQGNSA. This CDR3 is CACSLGELATQETQYF. CDR3 bases: TGTGCCTGCAGCTTAGGCGAACTAGCGACGCAAGAGACCCAGTACTTC.

Concerning this clonotype: The germline gene is not matched at one end of the junction; a read error may be the cause. The chain carries TRBV6-1 and TRBJ2-7; no definite D call. Germline V gene sequence: CDR1 MNHNS, CDR2 SASEGT. The CDR3 has 13 amino acids. CDR3: CATSERGSYDQYF. DNA of the CDR3: TGTGCCACCAGTGAAAGAGGATCCTACGATCAGTACTTC.

This chain connects TRBV11-3 to TRBJ1-5; D is possibly TRBD1 (5 bases). Trimming removed 5 bases at V and 4 bases at J, with 15 bases between. From germline, CDR1 is SGHNT and CDR2 YENEEA. The CDR3 extends over 15 amino acids. Written as DNA, the CDR3 is TGTGCCAGCAGCCTCCAGACAGCCAGTAATCAGCCCCAGCATTTT. It codes for CASSLQTASNQPQHF.

With respect to this clonotype: Relative to the germline gene, one junction end is altered; a read error may explain this. V and J are TRBV6-1 and TRBJ2-7, with unresolved D. CDR1 is MNHNS and CDR2 is SASEGT in the germline V gene. This CDR3 is 11 amino acids long. CDR3 sequence reads: CASRLIYEEYF. CDR3 DNA sequence: TGTGCCAGTAGACTGATCTACGAGGAGTACTTC.

This chain joins TRBV11-2 and TRBJ2-2, with D perhaps matching TRBD2 (5 bases). V lost 2 bases and J 6 bases, leaving 10 bases between the germline ends. Germline loops: CDR1 SGHAT, CDR2 FQNNGV. This CDR3 spans 14 amino acids. CDR3: CASSLCSGSGELFF. For the CDR3, the DNA is TGTGCCAGCAGCTTATGCTCGGGATCCGGGGAGCTGTTTTTT.

On this clonotype itself: As the CDR3 is not closed by the conserved phenylalanine or tryptophan, this likely results from a read error. V and J are TRBV6-5 and TRBJ1-3; perhaps TRBD1 as D (5 bases). The length of the CDR3 is 15 residues. The germline V gene encodes CDR1 MNHEY and CDR2 SVGAGI. CDR3 sequence: CVSSLGASSGNTIYL. In DNA form, the CDR3 reads TGTGTCAGCAGTCTCGGGGCCAGCTCTGGAAACACCATATATTTA.

Concerning this clonotype itself: The junction and the germline gene differ at one end; a read error may be behind it. This chain links TRBV6-6 with TRBJ1-5; no reliable D call. The CDR3 totals 16 residues. Per germline, CDR1 MNHNY and CDR2 SVGAGI (reference sequence). The CDR3 region has the DNA TGTACCAGCAGTTTCCGAGTAGAGTATAGCAATCAGCTCCAGCATTTT. This encodes CTSSFRVEYSNQLQHF.

In regard to this clonotype: The junction departs from germline at one end; a sequencing error may be responsible. CDR3 DNA: TGTGCCAGCATCTTAGAGGTTGGGAACGAAAAACTGTCTTTT. It codes for CASILEVGNEKLSF. The chain uses TRBV11-2 and TRBJ1-4; no definite D call. The germline CDR1 and CDR2 sequences are SGHAT and FQNNGV. The CDR3 runs to 14 residues.

This clonotype was seen only a few times. A much larger clone differs by one base, so this may be a read error. The CDR3 end shows no conserved phenylalanine or tryptophan, and so a read error is likely. The rearrangement joins TRBV7-9 to TRBJ2-2; 10 bases are shared with TRBD2. The CDR3 consists of 15 residues. Germline loops: CDR1 SEHNR, CDR2 FQNEAQ (reference sequence). V shed 2 bases, J shed 6 bases, and the junction held 3 bases outside the gene matches. This chain's CDR3 is CASSLISGRSGELFL. The CDR3 DNA follows: TGTGCCAGCAGCTTAATTAGCGGGAGGTCCGGGGAGCTGTTTTTA.

Concerning this clonotype: A junction end diverges from the germline sequence, so it may reflect a read error. This chain uses TRBV10-1 with TRBJ2-7, with TRBD2 matching 9 bases. CDR1 and CDR2 from the germline V gene are WNHNN and SYGVQD (reference sequence). The CDR3 loop spans 14 amino acids. For the CDR3, the DNA is TGCGCAAGCAGTGGTAGCGGGAGCGTCTACGAGCAGTACTTC. Protein: CASSGSGSVYEQYF.

By sample fraction, this clonotype is medium-sized. The genes are TRBV11-3 and TRBJ2-2; 8 nucleotides agree with TRBD1. Trimming cost V 5 bases and J 5 bases; bases outside gene matches: 10. Germline lookup yields CDR1 SGHNT and CDR2 YENEEA. CDR3 size: 16 residues. CDR3 DNA sequence: TGTGCCAGCAGCCGGTCGACAGGGGTATATACCGGGGAGCTGTTTTTT. Its translation is CASSRSTGVYTGELFF.

This clonotype was detected ten times or more. The CDR3 sequence: CASSPLGGSLPYGYTF. CDR3 DNA sequence: TGTGCCAGCAGCCCTTTAGGAGGATCACTTCCCTATGGCTACACCTTC. The chain links TRBV7-9 to TRBJ1-2; D ambiguous. V was trimmed by 5 bases and J by 4 bases, leaving 20 bases between them. The CDR3 spans 16 residues. CDR1 SEHNR and CDR2 FQNEAQ come from the germline V gene (reference sequence).

About this clonotype itself: This may come from a read error, since a much larger clone is one base off. The genes are TRBV21-1 and TRBJ1-2; the listed D gene, TRBD1, was not tested against the DNA. TRBV21-1 is deemed a pseudogene. The CDR3 sequence is 15 residues long. For the CDR3, the DNA is TGTGCCAGCAGCAAAGCGACAGGGGAGGCCTATGGCTACAGCTTC. Amino acids: CASSKATGEAYGYSF.

This chain joins TRBV6-1 and TRBJ1-2; 7 positions match TRBD1. This CDR3 spans 16 amino acids. CDR1 is MNHNS, CDR2 SASEGT, per germline. V shed 2 bases, J shed 6 bases, and the junction held 12 bases outside the gene matches. The CDR3 sequence is CASSERVDTGDHGYTF. CDR3 DNA sequence: TGTGCCAGCAGTGAAAGGGTGGATACAGGGGATCATGGCTACACCTTC.

This clonotype counts as large. This chain links TRBV6-5 with TRBJ2-2; D ambiguous. Trimming stripped 2 bases from V and 4 bases from J, with 11 bases between. Germline V gene sequence: CDR1 MNHEY, CDR2 SVGAGI. The CDR3 length is 15 residues. Here the CDR3 DNA reads TGTGCCAGCAGTTACGCAGTGGACGGCACCGGGGAGCTGTTTTTT. It is translated as CASSYAVDGTGELFF.

CDR3 residues: CASSWRLANTGELFF. The CDR3 DNA is TGTGCCAGCAGCTGGAGGCTGGCGAACACCGGGGAGCTGTTTTTT. The rearrangement uses TRBV25-1 and TRBJ2-2; D possibly corresponds to TRBD2 (5 bases). V lost 6 bases and J 0 bases, leaving 11 bases between the germline ends. Germline V gene sequence: CDR1 MGHDK, CDR2 SYGVNS. The length of the CDR3 is 15 residues.